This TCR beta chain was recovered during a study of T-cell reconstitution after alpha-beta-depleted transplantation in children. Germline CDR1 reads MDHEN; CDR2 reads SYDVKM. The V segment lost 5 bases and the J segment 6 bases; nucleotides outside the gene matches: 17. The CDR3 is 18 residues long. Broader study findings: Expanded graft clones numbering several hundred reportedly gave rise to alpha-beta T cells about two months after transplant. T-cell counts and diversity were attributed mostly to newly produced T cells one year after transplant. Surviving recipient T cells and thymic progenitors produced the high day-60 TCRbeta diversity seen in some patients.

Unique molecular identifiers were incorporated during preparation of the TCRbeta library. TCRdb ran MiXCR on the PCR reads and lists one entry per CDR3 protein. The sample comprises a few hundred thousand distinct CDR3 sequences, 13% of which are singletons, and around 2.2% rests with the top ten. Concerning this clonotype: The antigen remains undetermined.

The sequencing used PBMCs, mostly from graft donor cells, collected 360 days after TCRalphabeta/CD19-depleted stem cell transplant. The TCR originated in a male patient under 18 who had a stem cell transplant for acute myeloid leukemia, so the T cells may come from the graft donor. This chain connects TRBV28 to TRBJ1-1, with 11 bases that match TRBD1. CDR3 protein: CASSRRTGGGLMGAEAFF. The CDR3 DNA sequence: TGTGCCAGCAGTAGACGGACAGGGGGCGGTCTAATGGGCGCTGAAGCTTTCTTT.